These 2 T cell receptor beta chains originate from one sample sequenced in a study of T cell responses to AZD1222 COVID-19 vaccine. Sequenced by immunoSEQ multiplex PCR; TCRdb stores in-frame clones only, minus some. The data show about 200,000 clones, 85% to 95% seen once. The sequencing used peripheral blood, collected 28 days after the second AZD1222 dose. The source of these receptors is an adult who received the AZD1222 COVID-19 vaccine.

The CDR3 nucleotides are TGTGCCTCCTGGACAGATCGAGGACCTAACTATGGCTACACCTTC. This gives the protein CASWTDRGPNYGYTF. V and J are TRBV30 and TRBJ1-2; weak D call: TRBD1 (6 bases). The CDR3 extends over 15 amino acids. The V and J ends lost 7 bases and 0 bases respectively, with 18 bases between them. Germline V gene sequence: CDR1 GTSNPN, CDR2 SVGIG (reference sequence).

CDR3: CASSTTGKGVGETQYF. The CDR3 region has the DNA TGTGCCAGTAGTACTACAGGGAAGGGCGTTGGCGAGACCCAGTACTTC. The chain uses TRBV19 and TRBJ2-5, with D perhaps matching TRBD1 (6 bases). Germline loops: CDR1 LNHDA, CDR2 SQIVND (reference sequence). The germline V and J ends were trimmed by 4 bases and 5 bases, with 20 bases remaining between them. The CDR3 is 16 residues long.